The rows below give T cell receptor beta chains drawn from one sample of a study of cytomegalovirus exposure and HLA in healthy donors. Sequenced by immunoSEQ multiplex PCR; TCRdb stores in-frame clones only, minus some. Of some 130,000 clones in the sample, around 83% were seen once. Material for sequencing was PBMCs. The receptors stem from a human donor in good health. Each CDR3 is given with its conserved first and last residue.

TRBJ2-2,TRBV5-1,CASCLGGGAIPGELFF
TRBJ2-1,TRBV5-4,CASTLSGGGASYNEQFF
TRBJ1-2,TRBV11-3,CASSLGVRMSGYTF
TRBJ1-5,TRBV29-1,CSVGGGLGGPQHF
TRBJ1-5,TRBV6-1,CASSTDPSNQPQHF
TRBJ1-6,TRBV5-1,CASSFRRDDSPLHF
TRBJ1-1,TRBV20-1,CSAKGATEAFF
TRBJ1-1,TRBV6-1,CASRGQLNTEAFF
TRBJ1-1,TRBV5-6,CASSRVVTEAFF
TRBJ2-7,TRBV28,CASWGGQYDSYEQYF
TRBJ2-7,TRBV19,CASSMRGGSYEQYF
TRBJ2-7,TRBV10-2,CASSESTGGTYEQYF
TRBJ2-5,TRBV19,CASSIVLAGGPFQETQYF
TRBJ1-1,TRBV19,CASRQGVEVTEAFF
TRBJ1-1,TRBV10-2,CASSEVAFGVVNTEAFF
TRBJ2-3,TRBV19,CASGGAGMTQYF
TRBJ1-3,TRBV27,CASSLYFPLSGRFGNTIYF
TRBJ2-1,TRBV9,CASSVGAGNEQFF
TRBJ1-1,TRBV5-4,CASSLGQAEAFF
TRBJ1-1,TRBV25-1,CASSSLRQGGFAFF
TRBJ1-2,TRBV6-6,CASDLAGAAGYTF
TRBJ1-1,TRBV25-1,CASSPPGDRGMNTEAFF